The 10 T cell receptor beta chains below all came from one sample that was sequenced in a study of sequential checkpoint blockade in melanoma. Sample treatment: randomized to nivolumab then ipilimumab (arm A) or the reverse (arm B). Generated by immunoSEQ multiplex PCR, the TCRdb table keeps only in-frame clones and is missing some. The table lists over 10,000 clones, approximately 76% of them singletons. The sequencing used CD8+ T cells sorted from blood (inferred from file names), collected from a patient given nivolumab and ipilimumab in sequence. The receptors originated from a human patient with melanoma. Some clones in this sample may be carry-over from other donors' samples.

The chain recombines TRBV4-3 with TRBJ2-1, with D perhaps TRBD1 (6 bases). Germline V CDR1 and CDR2: LGHNA, YSLEER. CDR3 length: 15 amino acids. The V end lost 0 bases, the J end lost 6 bases, and 12 bases lay between the germline ends. CDR3 in amino acids: CASSQDGRGGNEQFF. CDR3 nucleotides: TGCGCCAGCAGCCAAGATGGCAGGGGTGGCAATGAGCAGTTCTTC.

By sample fraction, this clone is medium-sized. The V call is TRBV6-5, the J call TRBJ1-4; 7 positions agree with TRBD1. Trimming at V came to 4 bases and at J to 6 bases, leaving 8 bases not matched to a gene. The CDR3 consists of 15 residues. Germline CDR1 and CDR2: MNHEY and SVGAGI. Here the CDR3 DNA reads TGTGCCAGCAGTTTTCGAGGGGGCGTTGATGAAAAACTGTTTTTT. This codes for CASSFRGGVDEKLFF.

This clone ranks as medium-sized. This sequence joins TRBV6-6 and TRBJ1-6; TRBD1 is a possible D gene (6 bases). The CDR3 has 15 amino acids. Trimming left V 2 bases short and J 6 bases short, with 11 bases between. In germline, CDR1 is MNHNY, CDR2 SVGAGI (reference sequence). The CDR3 protein is CASSYGTRGNSPLHF. The CDR3, as DNA: TGTGCCAGCAGTTACGGTACCAGGGGTAATTCACCCCTCCACTTT.

This clone was counted between two and nine times. CDR3 DNA: TGCGCCAGCAGCCCCCCCAGGAACACTGAAGCTTTCTTT. Its translation: CASSPPRNTEAFF. The chain carries TRBV4-3 and TRBJ1-1; no definite D call. V lost 4 bases, J lost 1 base, and 7 bases lay in between. Germline-derived CDR1 and CDR2 are LGHNA and YSLEER. This CDR3 has 13 residues.

This chain connects TRBV20-1 to TRBJ1-1, with TRBD1 as a possible D gene (5 bases). In germline, CDR1 is DFQATT, CDR2 SNEGSKA (reference sequence). The CDR3 consists of 11 residues. The V gene lost 5 bases and the J gene lost 8 bases, with 12 bases spanning the gap. The CDR3 coding sequence is TGCAGTGCTCCTTGGGGGGGGGAAGCTTTCTTT. Translation gives CSAPWGGEAFF.

This sequence joins TRBV4-1 and TRBJ1-2; 9 positions match TRBD1. Germline values: CDR1 MGHRA, CDR2 YSYEKL. V dropped 4 bases and J dropped 8; count of bases not matched to a gene: 11. CDR3 length: 15 residues. CDR3 bases: TGCGCCAGCAGCCGTACAGGGGGCGGAATGAGAGGCTACACCTTC. Amino acid sequence: CASSRTGGGMRGYTF.

The CDR3 DNA follows: TGTGCCAGCAGTTCCTTAGGGGACTATGGCTACACCTTC. The encoded protein is CASSSLGDYGYTF. J is TRBJ1-2 and V is TRBV6-5, with a weak D call TRBD1 (5 bases). The V end lost 4 bases, the J end lost 3 bases, and 9 bases lay between the germline ends. The CDR3 extends over 13 amino acids. Germline CDR1 reads MNHEY; CDR2 reads SVGAGI.

In this sample, this clone turned up a few times. The CDR3 nucleotides read TGTGCCAGCAGCTTAGCACCTGGACAGGGAGCTGGAAACACCATATATTTT. The encoded protein is CASSLAPGQGAGNTIYF. The chain carries TRBV7-8 and TRBJ1-3; TRBD1 matches 8 bases. Germline lookup yields CDR1 SGHVS and CDR2 FQNEAQ. J lost 2 bases, V lost 0 bases, and 6 bases had no gene match. The CDR3 sequence is 17 residues long. The full variable domain, in which reference TRBV7-8 and TRBJ1-3 provide the parts outside the CDR3, is GAGVSQSPRYKVAKRGQDVALRCDPISGHVSLFWYQQALGQGPEFLTYFQNEAQLDKSGLPSDRFFAERPEGSVSTLKIQRTQQEDSAVYLCASSLAPGQGAGNTIYFGEGSWLTVV.

The rearrangement joins TRBV7-2 to TRBJ2-1; a weak D match, TRBD2 (7 bases). Germline V CDR1 and CDR2: SGHTA, FQGNSA. V lost 7 bases to trimming and J lost 5 bases, with 18 bases between them. This CDR3 region has 15 residues. The CDR3 DNA is TGTGCCAGCAACCGTATGGGGGGGGGCAACAATGAGCAGTTCTTC. Translating gives CASNRMGGGNNEQFF.

The CDR3, as DNA: TGTGCCAGCAGCTCGGGACAGGGCCACTACGAGCAGTACTTC. This sequence encodes CASSSGQGHYEQYF. The rearrangement links TRBV13 to TRBJ2-7, with TRBD1 matching over 9 bases. This CDR3 contains 14 residues. V lost 4 bases and J lost 3; bases outside the gene matches: 4. Germline V CDR1 and CDR2: PRHDT, FYEKMQ (reference sequence).